This note documents a single TCR beta chain sequence. This specimen comes from a study of blood T cell repertoires in COVID-19. Study context: The United States, Italy and Spain provided the acute and convalescent COVID-19 samples. Sources were T cells, B-cell-depleted T cells, or PBMCs; the material itself was cDNA or gDNA.

Original analysis: Cell counts per sample came from amplifying reference gene primers. The data were produced by immunoSEQ multiplex PCR, yet TCRdb's version contains in-frame clones alone and is incomplete. V and J calls and clone size are given by that table; D and trimming were obtained from the DNA. Of around 300,000 clones listed, 80% to 90% were seen once; the top ten hold under 2.5%. The CDR3 totals 13 residues. With V trimmed by 7 bases and J by 6 bases, 9 bases remained unmatched. Germline CDR1 MDHEN, CDR2 SYDVKM. The study counted Cohort 3 donors as recovered given two negative PCRs, clearance, or symptom resolution.

The chain is built from TRBV28 and TRBJ2-7; 7 positions agree with TRBD1. This clonotype was sampled from a woman aged 18 to 35 who had recovered from COVID-19. Sequenced input: PBMCs or T cells enriched from blood (not recorded which). The CDR3 DNA reads as TGTGCCAGCACTGGACAGGTCAAGAGCGAGCAGTACTTC. Its protein product is CASTGQVKSEQYF.